This T cell receptor beta chain was recorded in a study of technical replicates of blood from a handful of donors. Data came from immunoSEQ multiplex PCR; TCRdb stores just in-frame clones and leaves some out. The sample consists of some 75,000 clones, about 96% of them appearing once. V was clipped by 5 bases and J by 9 bases; unmatched bases: 7. The germline CDR1 and CDR2 sequences are SGHNT and YENEEA. CDR3 length: 15 amino acids. The clonotype comes from a human donor in good health. This rearrangement joins TRBV11-3 to TRBJ2-1; the match to TRBD2 covers 13 bases. Sequenced input: T cells isolated from PBMCs. CDR3 nucleotide sequence: TGTGCCAGCAGCCCCGGACTAGCGGGAGAGGGTGAGCAGTTCTTC. This gives the protein CASSPGLAGEGEQFF. The full variable domain, rest sourced from reference TRBV11-3 and TRBJ2-1, is EAGVVQSPRYKIIEKKQPVAFWCNPISGHNTLYWYLQNLGQGPELLIRYENEEAVDDSQLPKDRFSAERLKGVDSTLKIQPAELGDSAVYLCASSPGLAGEGEQFFGPGTRLTVL.